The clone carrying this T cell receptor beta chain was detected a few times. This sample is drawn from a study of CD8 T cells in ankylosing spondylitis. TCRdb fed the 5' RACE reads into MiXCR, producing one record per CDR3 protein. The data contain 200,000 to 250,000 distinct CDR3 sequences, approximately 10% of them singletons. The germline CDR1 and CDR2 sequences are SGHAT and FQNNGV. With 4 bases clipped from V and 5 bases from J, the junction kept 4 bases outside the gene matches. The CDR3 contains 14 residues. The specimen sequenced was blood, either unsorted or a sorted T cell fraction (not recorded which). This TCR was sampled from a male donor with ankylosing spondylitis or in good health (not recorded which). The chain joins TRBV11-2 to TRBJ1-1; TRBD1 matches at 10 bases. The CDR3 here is CASSWGQGSTEAFF. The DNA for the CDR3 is TGTGCCAGCAGCTGGGGACAGGGGAGTACTGAAGCTTTCTTT.